These 8 T cell receptor beta chains originate from one sample sequenced in a study of T-cell memory formation after mild COVID-19. TCRdb re-analysed the 5' RACE reads in MiXCR, keeping a single row per CDR3 protein. The data hold fewer than 650,000 distinct CDR3 sequences, with 17% observed a single time. The source material was PBMCs or a T cell subset sorted from them (not recorded which). The receptors originated from an adult woman who had mild COVID-19 (a few samples of this study predate the infection). Cell type and time point are not known.

The table lists this clonotype with a few counts. The chain is built from TRBV7-2 and TRBJ2-3, with 14 bases aligning to TRBD2. The germline V gene has CDR1 SGHTA and CDR2 FQGNSA. This CDR3 is 19 amino acids long. After removal of 4 bases from V and 2 bases from J, the junction contained 11 bases not matched to a gene. The CDR3 loop is CASSSLYRLAGGPTDTQYF. For the CDR3, the DNA is TGTGCCAGCAGCTCCTTATACCGACTAGCGGGGGGGCCCACAGATACGCAGTATTTT.

Only a few counts were recorded for this clonotype. The genes are TRBV30 and TRBJ1-1, with a weak D call TRBD1 (5 bases). The length of the CDR3 is 14 residues. Germline V gives CDR1 GTSNPN, CDR2 SVGIG (reference sequence). The V end was cut by 3 bases, the J end by 5 bases, with 16 bases between. The chain's CDR3 is CAWRKGALRTEAFF. For the CDR3, the DNA is TGTGCCTGGAGGAAAGGGGCCCTTCGAACTGAAGCTTTCTTT.

The gene calls are TRBV12-3 or TRBV12-4 and TRBJ2-1; a possible D gene is TRBD2 (6 bases). The CDR3 totals 13 residues. Trimming removed 7 bases at V and 5 bases at J, with 12 bases between. CDR3 region: CASNPGSNNEQFF. The CDR3 bases are TGTGCCAGCAACCCCGGGAGCAACAATGAGCAGTTCTTC.

This clonotype appeared a few times. CDR3 DNA: TGTGCCAGCAGCAAAGTTGGGGCAGAAGAGACCCAGTACTTC. Amino acids: CASSKVGAEETQYF. The chain combines TRBV21-1 with TRBJ2-5; TRBD1, the D gene given by the table, was not confirmed from the DNA. TRBV21-1 has pseudogene status. The CDR3 has 14 residues.

The chain links TRBV5-8 to TRBJ2-1; D possibly corresponds to TRBD2 (7 bases). This CDR3 contains 15 residues. Trimming cost V 3 bases and J 10 bases, with 20 bases left between them. The germline V gene has CDR1 SGHTS and CDR2 YDEGEE. CDR3 sequence: CASSSPWGGGLEQFF. CDR3 sequence (DNA): TGTGCCAGCAGCTCCCCGTGGGGGGGGGGCCTCGAGCAGTTCTTC.

V is TRBV24-1 and J is TRBJ1-2, with D tentatively TRBD1 (6 bases). The CDR3 loop spans 16 amino acids. Trimming stripped 5 bases from V and 5 bases from J, with 20 bases between. Germline V gene lookup returns CDR1 KGHDR and CDR2 SFDVKD. The CDR3, as DNA: TGTGCCACCAGTGGGGGGCAGGGTCGAGACCGTTATGGCTACACCTTC. As protein: CATSGGQGRDRYGYTF.

This chain connects TRBV5-1 to TRBJ1-1; 9 bases match TRBD1. Germline CDR1 and CDR2: SGHRS and YFSETQ. The CDR3 contains 18 residues. Trimming cost V 0 bases and J 0 bases; bases outside gene matches: 9. The CDR3 DNA reads as TGCGCCAGCAGCTTGGCCGCGACAGGGGGGTTCATGAACACTGAAGCTTTCTTT. The encoded protein is CASSLAATGGFMNTEAFF.

The rearrangement joins TRBV27 to TRBJ2-7, with D perhaps TRBD2 (6 bases). CDR3 length: 15 amino acids. The V gene's germline CDR1 is MNHEY and CDR2 SMNVEV (reference sequence). V lost 0 bases and J lost 6, with 15 bases in between. Here the CDR3 DNA reads TGTGCCAGCAGTTTATCTAGCGGAATGGTGCTCGAGCAGTACTTC. Its protein product is CASSLSSGMVLEQYF.